A single sample gave rise to the 29 T cell receptor beta chains below, sequenced in a study of blood T cells in healthy people across ages. Using a J-beta primer mix together with a sample-barcoded 5' primer, a second PCR was run for roughly 7 to 11 cycles. TCRdb reprocessed the 5' RACE reads via MiXCR and lists one record per CDR3 protein. In the table there are 550,000 to 750,000 distinct CDR3 sequences, 21% of which are singletons. The sequenced sample consisted of blood. These receptors all come from a man aged 65 to 85 in good health.

The chain couples TRBV5-1 to TRBJ2-2; 12 bases agree with TRBD1. The V gene end was trimmed by 4 bases and the J gene end by 6 bases; junction bases not matched to a gene: 7. The germline V gene encodes CDR1 SGHRS and CDR2 YFSETQ. This CDR3 spans 16 amino acids. CDR3 in amino acids: CASSPTGQGASGELFF. In nucleotides, the CDR3 is TGCGCCAGCAGCCCAACGGGACAGGGGGCTTCCGGGGAGCTGTTTTTT. The full variable domain, its missing parts supplied by reference TRBV5-1 and TRBJ2-2, is KAGVTQTPRYLIKTRGQQVTLSCSPISGHRSVSWYQQTPGQGLQFLFEYFSETQRNKGNFPGRFSGRQFSNSRSEMNVSTLELGDSALYLCASSPTGQGASGELFFGEGSRLTVL.

This clonotype appeared a few times. The V and J genes are TRBV11-2 and TRBJ2-7; no reliable D call. Germline lookup yields CDR1 SGHAT and CDR2 FQNNGV. V was cut by 2 bases and J by 4 bases, with 15 bases left in between. The CDR3 extends over 15 amino acids. The CDR3 region is CASSLTPTLGYEQYF. CDR3 nucleotide sequence: TGTGCCAGCAGCTTAACCCCTACTCTGGGGTACGAGCAGTACTTC.

The chain links TRBV20-1 to TRBJ2-5; D is undetermined. CDR1 is DFQATT, CDR2 SNEGSKA, per germline (reference sequence). Between the trimmed V and J ends, which lost 6 bases and 2 bases, there was a span of 19 bases. This CDR3 comprises 15 residues. DNA of the CDR3: TGCAGTGCCCACCCCCTAGGAAGTCCGCAAGAGACCCAGTACTTC. It translates to CSAHPLGSPQETQYF.

The chain combines TRBV29-1 with TRBJ2-5; possible D gene TRBD2, 6 bases. Per germline, CDR1 SQVTM and CDR2 ANQGSEA. V gave up 1 base and J gave up 5 bases, with 17 bases separating them. The CDR3 extends over 15 amino acids. The CDR3 nucleotides read TGCAGCGTTGAAGTGGGGGGAGGTTTGCGGGAGACCCAGTACTTC. It encodes CSVEVGGGLRETQYF.

The rearrangement links TRBV7-3 to TRBJ2-7, with D maybe TRBD1 (6 bases). The CDR3 totals 14 residues. Per the germline V gene, CDR1 is SGHTA and CDR2 is FQGTGA. V was shortened by 0 bases and J by 7 bases, with 13 bases between the two germline ends. CDR3 in DNA: TGTGCCAGCAGCTTAACGGGGGCTGAGCGGGAGCAGTACTTC. Protein product: CASSLTGAEREQYF.

This clonotype has only a few counts. The J gene is TRBJ2-1, the V gene TRBV14; 7 bases are a match to TRBD1. The J call may not be correct, given that the DNA end is closer to TRBJ2-5. This CDR3 contains 15 residues. The V gene's germline CDR1 is SGHDN and CDR2 FVKESK. CDR3 sequence reads: CASSQRQGRRETQYF. DNA for the CDR3: TGTGCCAGCAGCCAGCGACAGGGCCGGAGAGAGACCCAGTACTTC.

This clonotype was counted between two and nine times. The genes are TRBV10-2 and TRBJ2-5, with TRBD1 identical over 9 bases. With 6 bases clipped from V and 2 bases from J, the junction kept 10 bases outside the gene matches. The CDR3 runs 16 residues. Per germline, CDR1 WSHSY and CDR2 SAAADI. The CDR3 DNA sequence: TGCGCCAGCAGGTTAACAGGGGGCGCGGGACAAGAGACCCAGTACTTC. The encoded protein is CASRLTGGAGQETQYF.

This clonotype was seen at least ten times. The chain has TRBV6-5 and TRBJ1-4; D may be TRBD1 (6 bases). CDR3 length: 15 amino acids. Germline CDR1 is MNHEY and CDR2 is SVGAGI. V lost 0 bases to trimming and J lost 8 bases, with 13 bases between them. CDR3 coding DNA: TGTGCCAGCAGTTACTCGACAGGATCTGGGGAAAAACTGTTTTTT. Translating gives CASSYSTGSGEKLFF.

This chain joins TRBV29-1 and TRBJ2-7; D remains ambiguous. Trimming stripped 1 base from V and 2 bases from J, with 15 bases between. Germline V gene data show CDR1 as SQVTM and CDR2 as ANQGSEA. The CDR3 runs 15 residues. The CDR3, as DNA: TGCAGCGTTGAAGGATACAGCCCCGGAACCTACGAGCAGTACTTC. Translating it yields CSVEGYSPGTYEQYF.

The chain employs TRBV6-1 and TRBJ2-1, with a tentative D call TRBD2 (5 bases). The CDR3 contains 15 residues. Between the trimmed V and J ends, which lost 5 bases and 3 bases, there was a span of 14 bases. The V gene's germline CDR1 is MNHNS and CDR2 SASEGT. The CDR3 DNA reads as TGTGCCAGCAGTCCGGGAAATGCATTCTACAATGAGCAGTTCTTC. It specifies CASSPGNAFYNEQFF.

This clonotype was found a few times. The gene calls are TRBV5-1 and TRBJ1-1; D remains ambiguous. The CDR3 consists of 13 residues. CDR1 SGHRS and CDR2 YFSETQ come from the germline V gene. V was shortened by 4 bases and J by 4 bases, with 11 bases between the two germline ends. This chain's CDR3 is CASSRPGLTEAFF. The CDR3 bases are TGCGCCAGCAGCCGGCCAGGACTCACTGAAGCTTTCTTT. Variable domain in full (rest from reference TRBV5-1 and TRBJ1-1): KAGVTQTPRYLIKTRGQQVTLSCSPISGHRSVSWYQQTPGQGLQFLFEYFSETQRNKGNFPGRFSGRQFSNSRSEMNVSTLELGDSALYLCASSRPGLTEAFFGQGTRLTVV.

This clonotype was detected only a few times. The chain uses TRBV5-8 and TRBJ2-7, with D perhaps given as TRBD1 or TRBD2 (5 bases each). The germline CDR1 and CDR2 sequences are SGHTS and YDEGEE. The CDR3 runs to 13 residues. Trimming cost V 2 bases and J 3 bases, with 9 bases left between them. The CDR3 sequence: CASSFRDGYEQYF. The CDR3 nucleotides read TGTGCCAGCAGCTTCCGGGACGGCTACGAGCAGTACTTC.

The DNA for the CDR3 is TGTGCCAGCTCACCACTCCAGGGGTACAATGAGCAGTTCTTC. Its protein is CASSPLQGYNEQFF. The chain joins TRBV18 to TRBJ2-1; D possibly corresponds to TRBD1 (6 bases). The ends were cut back, 1 base at V and 4 bases at J, with 8 bases in the middle. From germline, CDR1 is KGHSH and CDR2 LQKENI. The CDR3 loop spans 14 amino acids.

The chain carries TRBV28 and TRBJ1-2, with a tentative D call TRBD1 (5 bases). Germline V gene data show CDR1 as MDHEN and CDR2 as SYDVKM. The V gene lost 5 bases and the J gene lost 7 bases, with 11 bases spanning the gap. The CDR3 runs to 12 residues. The chain's CDR3 is CASSAQVFGYTF. In DNA, the CDR3 is TGTGCCAGCAGTGCACAGGTTTTTGGCTACACCTTC.

In its sample, this clonotype was seen a few times. The chain has TRBV20-1 and TRBJ1-4, with D tentatively TRBD1 (5 bases). Germline V gene sequence: CDR1 DFQATT, CDR2 SNEGSKA (reference sequence). The germline V and J ends were trimmed by 3 bases and 5 bases, with 7 bases remaining between them. The CDR3 is made up of 12 amino acids. CDR3 amino acids: CSASSGNEKLFF. The CDR3 DNA reads as TGCAGTGCTAGCTCAGGGAATGAAAAACTGTTTTTT.

This clonotype came up a few times. This chain joins TRBV20-1 and TRBJ1-1; 7 bases are shared with TRBD1. Per the germline V gene, CDR1 is DFQATT and CDR2 is SNEGSKA (reference sequence). The CDR3 sequence is 11 residues long. The CDR3 reads CRAGGNTEAFF. CDR3 nucleotides: TGCAGGGCAGGGGGGAACACTGAAGCTTTCTTT.

In its sample, this clonotype was seen a few times. The chain couples TRBV5-1 to TRBJ2-1; perhaps TRBD2 as D (5 bases). The CDR3 has 13 amino acids. CDR1 is SGHRS and CDR2 is YFSETQ in the germline V gene. V gave up 2 bases and J gave up 8 bases, with 11 bases separating them. CDR3 DNA: TGCGCCAGCAGCTTTCGGACTGTCGATGAGCAGTTCTTC. This codes for CASSFRTVDEQFF.

This clonotype appeared a few times. V is TRBV11-2 and J is TRBJ2-7; 7 nucleotides line up with TRBD2. Germline V gene lookup returns CDR1 SGHAT and CDR2 FQNNGV. The V and J ends lost 5 bases and 0 bases, in that order; junction bases with no gene match: 7. This CDR3 comprises 15 residues. In DNA form, the CDR3 reads TGTGCCAGCAGCCCCTCGGGGGGTCTCTCCTACGAGCAGTACTTC. Translation gives CASSPSGGLSYEQYF.

The rearrangement joins TRBV7-9 to TRBJ2-7; D gene ambiguous. V was shortened by 3 bases and J by 7 bases, with 10 bases between the two germline ends. The germline V gene encodes CDR1 SEHNR and CDR2 FQNEAQ (reference sequence). The CDR3 spans 12 residues. The CDR3 loop is CASSFDGLEQYF. The CDR3 bases are TGTGCCAGCAGCTTCGACGGCCTGGAGCAGTACTTC.

The rearrangement joins TRBV5-1 to TRBJ2-4; TRBD2 matches 10 bases. The CDR3 is 16 residues long. V shed 1 base, J shed 6 bases, and the junction held 7 bases outside the gene matches. CDR1 is SGHRS, CDR2 YFSETQ, per germline. Written as DNA, the CDR3 is TGCGCCAGCAGCTTGCTAGCGGGAGTCGTTGGAAACATTCAGTACTTC. This translates into CASSLLAGVVGNIQYF.

V is TRBV6-5 and J is TRBJ2-5; TRBD2 matches at 14 bases. The J call may be incorrect, as the DNA end agrees better with TRBJ2-1. The CDR3 runs to 20 residues. CDR1 and CDR2 from the germline V gene are MNHEY and SVGAGI. CDR3 coding DNA: TGTGCCAGCAGTTACTCGAAGAAAAAGGGACTAGCGGGAGTGGGCAATGAGCAGTTCTTC. Its translation is CASSYSKKKGLAGVGNEQFF.

CDR3 sequence: CASSLVEQDPRETQYF. The CDR3 nucleotides read TGTGCCAGCAGCTTAGTCGAACAGGACCCTCGAGAGACCCAGTACTTC. The chain employs TRBV7-6 and TRBJ2-5; D might be TRBD1 (5 bases). Germline CDR1 reads SGHVS; CDR2 reads FNYEAQ. Trimming pared 1 base from V and 4 bases from J, leaving 16 bases between. The CDR3 has 16 amino acids.

The chain is built from TRBV5-1 and TRBJ2-4; 9 bases map to TRBD1. Germline V gene data show CDR1 as SGHRS and CDR2 as YFSETQ. J lost 6 bases, V lost 3 bases, and 10 bases had no gene match. The CDR3 has 16 amino acids. For the CDR3, the DNA is TGCGCCAGCAGCTCCACCGGGACAGGGTCGCCAAACATTCAGTACTTC. It specifies CASSSTGTGSPNIQYF.

The V call is TRBV20-1, the J call TRBJ1-1; TRBD1 agrees at 7 bases. The CDR3 has 13 amino acids. Per germline, CDR1 DFQATT and CDR2 SNEGSKA (reference sequence). With V trimmed by 6 bases and J by 3 bases, 7 bases remained unmatched. The CDR3 spells CSAADTGDTEAFF. The CDR3 DNA sequence: TGCAGTGCCGCTGACACAGGGGACACTGAAGCTTTCTTT.

This clonotype was seen a few times. V gene TRBV2 combines with J gene TRBJ2-5; D is perhaps TRBD2 (6 bases). Judging by the DNA end, TRBJ2-1 fits better; the J call may be wrong. This CDR3 comprises 15 residues. The V gene's germline CDR1 is SNHLY and CDR2 FYNNEI. CDR3: CASSETSQPYNEQFF. CDR3 DNA sequence: TGTGCCAGCAGTGAAACTAGCCAACCATACAATGAGCAGTTCTTC.

The chain joins TRBV7-2 to TRBJ2-7; TRBD2 aligns across 8 bases. The end of the DNA is better explained by TRBJ2-1, so the J call may be wrong. The V gene's germline CDR1 is SGHTA and CDR2 FQGNSA. The CDR3 length is 17 residues. The CDR3 region has the DNA TGTGCCAGCAGCTACGACACCGGGGGGGCCGGCTACAATGAGCAGTTCTTC. It encodes CASSYDTGGAGYNEQFF.

This clonotype was observed a few times. The J gene is TRBJ2-1, the V gene TRBV12-5; D is unresolved. Germline loops: CDR1 LGHNT, CDR2 FRNRAP. The CDR3 runs to 15 residues. With 5 bases removed from V and 0 bases from J, the gap between germline ends came to 11 bases. As DNA, the CDR3 is TGTGCTAGTGGTCCACCAGGTGTCTCCTACAATGAGCAGTTCTTC. It codes for CASGPPGVSYNEQFF.

The gene calls are TRBV25-1 and TRBJ1-6; 7 nucleotides align to TRBD1. Germline V CDR1 and CDR2: MGHDK, SYGVNS. The CDR3 consists of 14 residues. Unmatched junction bases numbered 4, after V lost 2 bases and J lost 9 bases. The CDR3 is CASSEETGRSPLHF. The CDR3 DNA is TGTGCCAGCAGTGAAGAGACAGGGCGTTCACCCCTCCACTTT. The whole variable domain, filled in from reference TRBV25-1 and TRBJ1-6, reads EADIYQTPRYLVIGTGKKITLECSQTMGHDKMYWYQQDPGMELHLIHYSYGVNSTEKGDLSSESTVSRIRTEHFPLTLESARPSHTSQYLCASSEETGRSPLHFGNGTRLTVT.

In this sample, this clonotype turned up a few times. The J gene is TRBJ2-1, the V gene TRBV2; 8 bases are a match to TRBD2. V dropped 8 bases and J dropped 0; count of bases not matched to a gene: 6. CDR1 is SNHLY, CDR2 FYNNEI, per germline. There are 15 residues in the CDR3. The CDR3: CASGDLAGSYNEQFF. The DNA of the CDR3 is TGTGCCAGCGGGGATCTAGCGGGCTCCTACAATGAGCAGTTCTTC.